The 25 T cell receptor beta chains below were found in one sample sequenced in a study of blood T cell repertoires in COVID-19. Sequenced by immunoSEQ multiplex PCR; TCRdb stores in-frame clones only, minus some. This sample has fewer than 500,000 clones, with 88% found just once. The material sequenced was PBMCs or T cells enriched from blood (not recorded which). All receptors come from a woman aged 25-40 years with acute COVID-19.

This clone occurred once. This chain uses TRBV15 with TRBJ2-7; a weak D match, TRBD2 (6 bases). The CDR3 runs 11 residues. Between the trimmed V and J ends, which lost 4 bases and 6 bases, there was a span of 7 bases. Germline V CDR1 and CDR2: LNHNV, YYDKDF (reference sequence). The CDR3 region is CATSTGVEQYF. The CDR3 nucleotides read TGTGCCACCAGCACGGGGGTCGAGCAGTACTTC. The variable domain in full, completed from reference TRBV15 and TRBJ2-7, reads DAMVIQNPRYQVTQFGKPVTLSCSQTLNHNVMYWYQQKSSQAPKLLFHYYDKDFNNEADTPDNFQSRRPNTSFCFLDIRSPGLGDTAMYLCATSTGVEQYFGPGTRLTVT.

This clone has more than one count but fewer than ten. The V call is TRBV5-1, the J call TRBJ2-1; weak D call: TRBD1 (8 bases). This CDR3 is 14 amino acids long. Germline V gene data show CDR1 as SGHRS and CDR2 as YFSETQ. Trimming removed 1 base from V and 5 bases from J, with 10 bases in between. CDR3 sequence (DNA): TGCGCCAGCAGCTTGACAGGGGGGGACAATGAGCAGTTCTTC. This translates into CASSLTGGDNEQFF.

The rearrangement links TRBV6-1 to TRBJ1-5; perhaps TRBD1 as D (5 bases). Trimming cost V 2 bases and J 3 bases, with 8 bases left between them. The CDR3 spans 14 residues. CDR1 is MNHNS, CDR2 SASEGT, per germline. The CDR3 here is CASSEQGTNQPQHF. The CDR3, as DNA: TGTGCCAGCAGTGAACAGGGCACCAATCAGCCCCAGCATTTT.

This chain connects TRBV4-2 to TRBJ2-7; 10 bases match TRBD1. J was trimmed by 3 bases and V by 4 bases; bases with no gene match: 3. This CDR3 comprises 14 residues. Looked up from germline, CDR1 is LGHNA and CDR2 is YNFKEQ. CDR3 region: CASSPGQGNYEQYF. For the CDR3, the DNA is TGTGCCAGCAGCCCGGGACAGGGGAACTACGAGCAGTACTTC.

The chain joins TRBV9 to TRBJ1-6, with a possible D match to TRBD1 (5 bases). Trimming left V 2 bases short and J 9 bases short, with 15 bases between. Germline lookup yields CDR1 SGDLS and CDR2 YYNGEE. The CDR3 loop spans 15 amino acids. The CDR3 loop is CASSVDQGLTSPLHF. The CDR3 bases are TGTGCCAGCAGCGTTGACCAGGGCTTAACTTCACCCCTCCACTTT.

CDR3 amino acids: CARSGNSETQYF. CDR3 nucleotide sequence: TGTGCCCGTAGCGGCAACTCAGAGACCCAGTACTTC. This chain connects TRBV30 to TRBJ2-5, with a possible D match to TRBD2 (6 bases). From germline, CDR1 is GTSNPN and CDR2 SVGIG (reference sequence). CDR3 size: 12 residues. V lost 8 bases, J lost 4 bases, and 14 bases lay in between.

The rearrangement uses TRBV5-1 and TRBJ2-4; no clear D gene. Germline-derived CDR1 and CDR2 are SGHRS and YFSETQ. CDR3 length: 13 residues. Deletions cut 5 bases from V and 0 bases from J, with 6 bases between. CDR3 coding DNA: TGCGCCAGCAGTATACTAGCCAAAAACATTCAGTACTTC. It yields the protein CASSILAKNIQYF.

The chain uses TRBV10-3 and TRBJ1-2; 7 nucleotides agree with TRBD1. The CDR3 is made up of 13 amino acids. V shed 10 bases, J shed 2 bases, and the junction held 7 bases outside the gene matches. The germline gives CDR1 ENHRY, CDR2 SYGVKD. CDR3 in DNA: TGTGCCACCGAGACAGGGAGGAACTATGGCTACACCTTC. Protein sequence: CATETGRNYGYTF.

This clone was seen once. The chain uses TRBV7-2 and TRBJ2-1; 15 positions match TRBD2. The CDR3 runs to 17 residues. V was pared by 4 bases and J by 4 bases, with 5 bases of the junction left unmatched. Germline values: CDR1 SGHTA, CDR2 FQGNSA. CDR3 in DNA: TGTGCCAGCAGCTACAGAGGACTAGCGGGGGGGTACAATGAGCAGTTCTTC. This translates into CASSYRGLAGGYNEQFF.

This rearrangement joins TRBV4-1 to TRBJ2-7; 9 positions match TRBD1. The CDR3 extends over 15 amino acids. Per the germline V gene, CDR1 is MGHRA and CDR2 is YSYEKL. V lost 3 bases to trimming and J lost 1 base; unmatched junction nucleotides: 4. CDR3 sequence: CASSHQDRGSYEQYF. CDR3 DNA: TGCGCCAGCAGCCATCAGGACAGGGGATCCTACGAGCAGTACTTC.

The J gene is TRBJ2-1, the V gene TRBV7-9; 7 nucleotides match TRBD1. Germline V CDR1 and CDR2: SEHNR, FQNEAQ (reference sequence). The length of the CDR3 is 14 residues. After removal of 5 bases from V and 5 bases from J, the junction contained 6 bases not matched to a gene. CDR3 region: CASSVQGSNNEQFF. The CDR3 bases are TGTGCCAGCAGCGTACAGGGGTCAAACAATGAGCAGTTCTTC.

V usage is TRBV5-1 and J usage is TRBJ1-4; D may be TRBD1 (5 bases). This CDR3 has 14 amino acids. The V end lost 6 bases, the J end lost 2 bases, and 11 bases lay between the germline ends. Germline V lookup: CDR1 SGHRS, CDR2 YFSETQ. The CDR3 here is CASTLGGTNEKLFF. CDR3 bases: TGCGCCAGCACCCTCGGGGGGACTAATGAAAAACTGTTTTTT.

The rearrangement joins TRBV30 to TRBJ1-2, with D unclear. The CDR3 length is 13 residues. Per the germline V gene, CDR1 is GTSNPN and CDR2 is SVGIG (reference sequence). The V end lost 1 base, the J end lost 5 bases, and 11 bases lay between the germline ends. The CDR3 DNA sequence: TGTGCCTGGAGTGAGACACCGACATATGGCTACACCTTC. It is translated as CAWSETPTYGYTF.

The chain recombines TRBV7-2 with TRBJ2-7, with 7 bases aligning to TRBD1. The CDR3 covers 16 residues. The germline CDR1 and CDR2 sequences are SGHTA and FQGNSA. V was pared by 1 base and J by 3 bases, with 9 bases of the junction left unmatched. The CDR3: CASSLDGGQRLYEQYF. CDR3 in DNA: TGTGCCAGCAGCTTAGATGGGGGACAGAGACTCTACGAGCAGTACTTC.

The rearrangement joins TRBV19 to TRBJ2-5; 9 bases agree with TRBD1. V lost 4 bases, J lost 2 bases, and 8 bases stayed unmatched. The CDR3 sequence is 16 residues long. Germline-derived CDR1 and CDR2 are LNHDA and SQIVND (reference sequence). The CDR3 loop is CASSSLSGTGQETQYF. The CDR3 DNA reads as TGTGCCAGTAGTAGCTTATCCGGGACAGGGCAAGAGACCCAGTACTTC.

V and J are TRBV5-1 and TRBJ2-2, with 7 bases that match TRBD2. CDR3 length equals 15 residues. Germline values: CDR1 SGHRS, CDR2 YFSETQ. After removal of 2 bases from V and 7 bases from J, the junction contained 8 bases not matched to a gene. CDR3 coding DNA: TGCGCCAGCAGCTTTGGTCAAGCGGGGTACGGGGAGCTGTTTTTT. It is translated as CASSFGQAGYGELFF.

The rearrangement uses TRBV19 and TRBJ2-7, with a tentative D call TRBD1 (5 bases). Trimming left V 6 bases short and J 3 bases short, with 12 bases between. This CDR3 has 13 residues. CDR1 is LNHDA, CDR2 SQIVND, per germline (reference sequence). CDR3 DNA sequence: TGTGCCAGTAGCGTACAGGTACTCTACGAGCAGTACTTC. This sequence encodes CASSVQVLYEQYF.

For this clone: The junction departs from germline at one end; a sequencing error may be responsible. J is TRBJ1-3 and V is TRBV13; D is uncertain. Germline values: CDR1 PRHDT, CDR2 FYEKMQ (reference sequence). The CDR3 is 12 amino acids. The CDR3 loop reads CASSFTRESPSF. CDR3 bases: TGTGCCAGCAGCTTCACCCGTGAGTCTCCGAGTTTT.

There are a few counts of this clone. The rearrangement links TRBV18 to TRBJ1-6, with D maybe TRBD1 (6 bases). The CDR3 consists of 14 residues. Between the trimmed V and J ends, which lost 3 bases and 8 bases, there was a span of 11 bases. Per germline, CDR1 KGHSH and CDR2 LQKENI. The CDR3 coding sequence is TGTGCCAGCTCACCCCGGACAGATGATTCACCCCTCCACTTT. The encoded protein is CASSPRTDDSPLHF.

This clone was observed a single time. J is TRBJ2-7 and V is TRBV5-4, with D tentatively TRBD1 (6 bases). Trimming shortened V by 3 bases and J by 0 bases, and 10 bases separated the two germline ends. The CDR3 contains 14 residues. Germline V lookup: CDR1 SGHNT, CDR2 YYREEE (reference sequence). CDR3 DNA: TGTGCCAGCAGCTCAGGACAGAACTCCTACGAGCAGTACTTC. Its protein product is CASSSGQNSYEQYF. Looking up the rest from reference TRBV5-4 and TRBJ2-7 gives the full variable domain: ETGVTQSPTHLIKTRGQQVTLRCSSQSGHNTVSWYQQALGQGPQFIFQYYREEENGRGNFPPRFSGLQFPNYSSELNVNALELDDSALYLCASSSGQNSYEQYFGPGTRLTVT.

The rearrangement joins TRBV2 to TRBJ2-3; D uncertain. Germline V gene lookup returns CDR1 SNHLY and CDR2 FYNNEI. The CDR3 loop spans 14 amino acids. The V gene lost 5 bases and the J gene lost 0 bases, with 9 bases spanning the gap. The CDR3 bases are TGTGCCAGCAGTATAGTCAGGAGCACAGATACGCAGTATTTT. This gives the protein CASSIVRSTDTQYF.

The chain has TRBV29-1 and TRBJ2-1; the match to TRBD2 covers 8 bases. V lost 2 bases and J lost 3; bases outside the gene matches: 6. The CDR3 length is 15 residues. The germline gives CDR1 SQVTM, CDR2 ANQGSEA. Written as DNA, the CDR3 is TGCAGCGTTGAAATGAGCGGGGGCCACTACAATGAGCAGTTCTTC. Encoded protein: CSVEMSGGHYNEQFF.

This sequence joins TRBV7-9 and TRBJ1-1; 8 nucleotides match TRBD1. The CDR3 sequence is 15 residues long. J gave up 0 bases and V 5 bases, and 5 bases lay outside the gene matches. From germline, CDR1 is SEHNR and CDR2 FQNEAQ (reference sequence). The CDR3 DNA follows: TGTGCCAGCAGCCTGCTGACAGGGGTGAACACTGAAGCTTTCTTT. Translated, it gives CASSLLTGVNTEAFF.

CDR3 sequence reads: CASKGGTTQYF. The CDR3 DNA sequence: TGTGCCAGCAAGGGGGGGACGACCCAGTACTTC. The V and J genes are TRBV2 and TRBJ2-5, with a possible D match to TRBD2 (7 bases). V was trimmed by 7 bases and J by 7 bases, leaving 10 bases between them. CDR1 SNHLY and CDR2 FYNNEI come from the germline V gene. The CDR3 sequence is 11 residues long.

The chain recombines TRBV6-5 with TRBJ1-6; 7 bases agree with TRBD1. The CDR3 consists of 14 residues. Germline-derived CDR1 and CDR2 are MNHEY and SVGAGI. The V and J ends lost 6 bases and 10 bases, in that order; junction bases with no gene match: 9. The CDR3 sequence: CASSLDRVVSPLHF. Here the CDR3 DNA reads TGTGCCAGCAGCTTAGACAGGGTGGTCTCACCCCTCCACTTT.